Listed below are T cell receptor beta chains from one sample, sequenced in a study of blood T cell repertoires in COVID-19. This table comes from immunoSEQ multiplex PCR, and its TCRdb copy is limited to in-frame clones, with some not included. The table lists more than 150,000 clones, over 90% of them singletons, with about 0.54% in the top ten. The specimen was peripheral blood. The receptors shown here come from a man in his forties or fifties with acute or convalescent COVID-19. CDR3s include the opening cysteine and the closing phenylalanine or tryptophan. D genes are given only for firm matches. Not every row has a clone size; where given, it reads once, few, many or a size class.

CDR3 protein: CASSSTDRGLGGYTF
CDR3 DNA: TGTGCCAGCAGTTCGACTGACAGGGGGCTAGGGGGCTACACCTTC
J gene: TRBJ1-2
D gene: TRBD1
clone size: .
V gene: TRBV6-6

CDR3 protein: CASSSYREGNQPQHF
CDR3 DNA: TGTGCCAGCAGTTCTTACAGGGAAGGCAATCAGCCCCAGCATTTT
J gene: TRBJ1-5
D gene: .
clone size: .
V gene: TRBV28

CDR3 protein: CASSPATYDQPQHF
CDR3 DNA: TGTGCCAGCAGTCCGGCGACTTACGATCAGCCCCAGCATTTT
J gene: TRBJ1-5
D gene: .
clone size: .
V gene: TRBV28

CDR3 protein: CASSQEAGFNQPQHF
CDR3 DNA: TGCGCCAGCAGCCAAGAAGCAGGGTTCAATCAGCCCCAGCATTTT
J gene: TRBJ1-5
D gene: .
clone size: once
V gene: TRBV4-1

CDR3 protein: CASSFWGVSPTDTQYF
CDR3 DNA: TGCGCCAGCAGCTTCTGGGGGGTTAGTCCCACAGATACGCAGTATTTT
J gene: TRBJ2-3
D gene: .
clone size: once
V gene: TRBV5-1

CDR3 protein: CASSFGGNTIYF
CDR3 DNA: TGTGCCAGCAGCTTCGGTGGAAACACCATATATTTT
J gene: TRBJ1-3
D gene: .
clone size: .
V gene: TRBV7-2

CDR3 protein: CASSDSGETQYF
CDR3 DNA: TGTGCCAGCAGTGACAGCGGAGAGACCCAGTACTTC
J gene: TRBJ2-5
D gene: .
clone size: .
V gene: TRBV2

CDR3 protein: CASSLGRTDTQYF
CDR3 DNA: TGTGCCAGCAGCTTAGGCCGCACAGATACGCAGTATTTT
J gene: TRBJ2-3
D gene: .
clone size: .
V gene: TRBV7-3

CDR3 protein: CASTRTYEQYF
CDR3 DNA: TGTGCCAGCACTCGGACTTACGAGCAGTACTTC
J gene: TRBJ2-7
D gene: .
clone size: .
V gene: TRBV2

CDR3 protein: CASSQEPGLAGYNEQFF
CDR3 DNA: TGCGCCAGCAGCCAGGAACCGGGACTAGCGGGATACAATGAGCAGTTCTTC
J gene: TRBJ2-1
D gene: TRBD2
clone size: .
V gene: TRBV4-1

CDR3 protein: CASSQTRTVNYGYTF
CDR3 DNA: TGTGCCAGCAGTCAGACCCGGACAGTTAACTATGGCTACACCTTC
J gene: TRBJ1-2
D gene: .
clone size: .
V gene: TRBV27

CDR3 protein: CASSEASTQYF
CDR3 DNA: TGTGCCAGCAGTGAAGCGAGCACCCAGTACTTC
J gene: TRBJ2-5
D gene: .
clone size: .
V gene: TRBV6-1

CDR3 protein: CASSSTSGGAGETQYF
CDR3 DNA: TGTGCCAGCAGCTCGACCAGCGGGGGGGCGGGGGAGACCCAGTACTTC
J gene: TRBJ2-5
D gene: TRBD2
clone size: .
V gene: TRBV5-4

CDR3 protein: CASSSGGTSGVSSYEQYF
CDR3 DNA: TGTGCCAGCAGCTCGGGGGGAACTAGCGGGGTCAGCTCCTACGAGCAGTACTTC
J gene: TRBJ2-7
D gene: TRBD2
clone size: .
V gene: TRBV28

CDR3 protein: CASSIWTGKGNTIYF
CDR3 DNA: TGTGCCAGCAGTATCTGGACAGGGAAGGGAAACACCATATATTTT
J gene: TRBJ1-3
D gene: TRBD1
clone size: .
V gene: TRBV28

CDR3 protein: CASSQVPSRGLETQYF
CDR3 DNA: TGCGCCAGCAGCCAAGTTCCTAGCAGGGGGCTTGAGACCCAGTACTTC
J gene: TRBJ2-5
D gene: TRBD1
clone size: .
V gene: TRBV4-3

CDR3 protein: CASSPGGANTEAFF
CDR3 DNA: TGTGCCAGCAGCCCGGGAGGAGCCAACACTGAAGCTTTCTTT
J gene: TRBJ1-1
D gene: .
clone size: .
V gene: TRBV7-9

CDR3 protein: CATSRDRVATEAFF
CDR3 DNA: TGTGCCACCAGCAGGGACAGGGTTGCCACTGAAGCTTTCTTT
J gene: TRBJ1-1
D gene: TRBD1
clone size: .
V gene: TRBV15

CDR3 protein: CASSRGFSGNTIYF
CDR3 DNA: TGTGCCAGCAGCAGGGGTTTCTCTGGAAACACCATATATTTT
J gene: TRBJ1-3
D gene: .
clone size: .
V gene: TRBV6-5

CDR3 protein: CASSRRANTEAFF
CDR3 DNA: TGTGCCAGCAGTAGGAGGGCGAACACTGAAGCTTTCTTT
J gene: TRBJ1-1
D gene: .
clone size: once
V gene: TRBV27

CDR3 protein: CASSEGQGAGDEQFF
CDR3 DNA: TGTGCCAGCAGCGAGGGACAGGGGGCGGGAGATGAGCAGTTCTTC
J gene: TRBJ2-1
D gene: TRBD1
clone size: .
V gene: TRBV9

CDR3 protein: CASSPGTSVYNEQFF
CDR3 DNA: TGTGCCAGCAGCCCCGGGACTAGCGTATACAATGAGCAGTTCTTC
J gene: TRBJ2-1
D gene: TRBD2
clone size: .
V gene: TRBV11-2

CDR3 protein: CASSSESRDMNGYTF
CDR3 DNA: TGTGCCAGCAGCTCCGAAAGCCGGGACATGAATGGCTACACCTTC
J gene: TRBJ1-2
D gene: .
clone size: .
V gene: TRBV7-9

CDR3 protein: CASSIRTLPPPGPAGPYNEQFF
CDR3 DNA: TGTGCCAGCAGCATCAGGACACTCCCACCCCCGGGCCCGGCGGGACCGTACAATGAGCAGTTCTTC
J gene: TRBJ2-1
D gene: .
clone size: .
V gene: TRBV9

CDR3 protein: CASSQAGPGRFVSIGNEQFF
CDR3 DNA: TGTGCCAGCAGCCAAGCTGGGCCAGGGCGGTTCGTTTCGATTGGCAATGAGCAGTTCTTC
J gene: TRBJ2-1
D gene: .
clone size: .
V gene: TRBV14

CDR3 protein: CASSIRTGNTGELFF
CDR3 DNA: TGTGCCAGTAGTATTCGGACAGGGAACACCGGGGAGCTGTTTTTT
J gene: TRBJ2-2
D gene: TRBD1
clone size: .
V gene: TRBV19

CDR3 protein: CASSNSLLVKNIQYF
CDR3 DNA: TGTGCCAGCAGTAACAGCCTGTTGGTTAAAAACATTCAGTACTTC
J gene: TRBJ2-4
D gene: .
clone size: .
V gene: TRBV6-2/TRBV6-3

CDR3 protein: CASSRRGGETQYF
CDR3 DNA: TGCGCCAGCAGTCGCAGGGGTGGGGAGACCCAGTACTTC
J gene: TRBJ2-5
D gene: .
clone size: .
V gene: TRBV10-1

CDR3 protein: CASSSQGVAGNTIYF
CDR3 DNA: TGTGCCAGCAGCTCACAGGGGGTTGCTGGAAACACCATATATTTT
J gene: TRBJ1-3
D gene: TRBD1
clone size: .
V gene: TRBV7-2

CDR3 protein: CASSDGQGHRGYTF
CDR3 DNA: TGTGCCAGCAGTGATGGACAGGGCCATAGGGGCTACACCTTC
J gene: TRBJ1-2
D gene: TRBD1
clone size: .
V gene: TRBV2

CDR3 protein: CASKEAGGPTNEQFF
CDR3 DNA: TGTGCCAGCAAAGAAGCGGGGGGCCCAACTAATGAGCAGTTCTTC
J gene: TRBJ2-1
D gene: TRBD2
clone size: .
V gene: TRBV7-2

CDR3 protein: CASSPLGTGEETQYF
CDR3 DNA: TGTGCCAGCTCACCACTAGGGACAGGGGAAGAGACCCAGTACTTC
J gene: TRBJ2-5
D gene: TRBD1
clone size: .
V gene: TRBV18

CDR3 protein: CASSAQTLELFF
CDR3 DNA: TGTGCCAGCAGCGCACAGACCCTCGAACTGTTTTTT
J gene: TRBJ1-4
D gene: .
clone size: .
V gene: TRBV7-9

CDR3 protein: CASSPTGSAYEQYF
CDR3 DNA: TGTGCCAGCAGCCCTACAGGGAGTGCCTACGAGCAGTACTTC
J gene: TRBJ2-7
D gene: .
clone size: once
V gene: TRBV28

CDR3 protein: CASSRPGTSDKETQYF
CDR3 DNA: TGTGCCAGCAGCCGCCCCGGGACTAGCGATAAAGAGACCCAGTACTTC
J gene: TRBJ2-5
D gene: TRBD2
clone size: .
V gene: TRBV7-9

CDR3 protein: CASSPGTLTYNEQFF
CDR3 DNA: TGTGCCAGCAGCCCAGGGACTCTAACCTACAATGAGCAGTTCTTC
J gene: TRBJ2-1
D gene: .
clone size: .
V gene: TRBV7-6

CDR3 protein: CASSPYRETGSNTEAFF
CDR3 DNA: TGTGCCAGCTCACCGTACCGGGAGACAGGGTCGAACACTGAAGCTTTCTTT
J gene: TRBJ1-1
D gene: TRBD1
clone size: .
V gene: TRBV18

CDR3 protein: CASSLDNTDTQYF
CDR3 DNA: TGCGCCAGCAGCCTGGACAACACAGATACGCAGTATTTT
J gene: TRBJ2-3
D gene: .
clone size: .
V gene: TRBV5-1

CDR3 protein: CASSTKETQYF
CDR3 DNA: TGTGCCAGCAGCACTAAAGAGACCCAGTACTTC
J gene: TRBJ2-5
D gene: .
clone size: once
V gene: TRBV5-4

CDR3 protein: CASSLIQGRNEQFF
CDR3 DNA: TGCGCCAGCAGCTTGATTCAGGGGAGAAATGAGCAGTTCTTC
J gene: TRBJ2-1
D gene: .
clone size: once
V gene: TRBV5-1

CDR3 protein: CAISEEGASQPQHF
CDR3 DNA: TGTGCCATCAGTGAGGAGGGGGCATCTCAGCCCCAGCATTTT
J gene: TRBJ1-5
D gene: TRBD1
clone size: once
V gene: TRBV10-3

CDR3 protein: CASTFADRGGYGYTF
CDR3 DNA: TGTGCCAGCACCTTTGCTGACAGGGGCGGCTATGGCTACACCTTC
J gene: TRBJ1-2
D gene: TRBD1
clone size: once
V gene: TRBV28

CDR3 protein: CASSFERERSNTQYF
CDR3 DNA: TGTGCCAGCAGCTTCGAGCGGGAACGTTCGAATACGCAGTATTTT
J gene: TRBJ2-3
D gene: TRBD2
clone size: .
V gene: TRBV13

CDR3 protein: CASSRQGGSYEQYF
CDR3 DNA: TGTGCCAGCAGTCGACAGGGCGGATCCTACGAGCAGTACTTC
J gene: TRBJ2-7
D gene: TRBD1
clone size: .
V gene: TRBV27

CDR3 protein: CASSEKGRGERTSGNTIYF
CDR3 DNA: TGTGCCAGCAGTGAAAAAGGTCGGGGGGAACGGACCTCTGGAAACACCATATATTTT
J gene: TRBJ1-3
D gene: .
clone size: .
V gene: TRBV6-1

CDR3 protein: CASSQQGTGYGYTF
CDR3 DNA: TGTGCCAGCAGCCAACAGGGAACAGGCTATGGCTACACCTTC
J gene: TRBJ1-2
D gene: .
clone size: few
V gene: TRBV3-1/TRBV3-2

CDR3 protein: CASSPGTANPGNTIYF
CDR3 DNA: TGTGCCAGCAGCCCCGGGACAGCAAACCCTGGAAACACCATATATTTT
J gene: TRBJ1-3
D gene: TRBD1
clone size: once
V gene: TRBV7-3

CDR3 protein: CASTAPAGSGNSPLHF
CDR3 DNA: TGTGCCAGCACCGCCCCCGCTGGCTCGGGAAATTCACCCCTCCACTTT
J gene: TRBJ1-6
D gene: .
clone size: .
V gene: TRBV28

CDR3 protein: CASSVGRGSEQYF
CDR3 DNA: TGTGCCAGCAGCGTAGGGAGGGGTTCCGAGCAGTACTTC
J gene: TRBJ2-7
D gene: .
clone size: .
V gene: TRBV9

CDR3 protein: CASSLFRGRDNQPQHF
CDR3 DNA: TGTGCCAGTAGCCTATTCAGGGGTCGGGACAATCAGCCCCAGCATTTT
J gene: TRBJ1-5
D gene: .
clone size: .
V gene: TRBV19